This T cell receptor (beta chain) derives from a study of blood T cell repertoires in COVID-19. In the study overall: COVID-19 samples collected from the United States, Italy and Spain covered acute and convalescent phases. Sources were T cells, B-cell-depleted T cells, or PBMCs; the material itself was cDNA or gDNA.

Authors' methods: Estimated nucleated cell counts came from reference gene primer amplification. Data came from immunoSEQ multiplex PCR; TCRdb stores just in-frame clones and leaves some out. The DNA was the basis for D and trimming; V, J and clone size are from that table. The sample carries about 96,000 clones, 70% to 90% recorded once. While infection was still active, Seattle patients were enrolled and then followed longitudinally. CDR1 KGHSH and CDR2 LQKENI come from the germline V gene. Trimming pared 1 base from V and 0 bases from J, leaving 7 bases between. The CDR3 contains 15 residues. The chain employs TRBV18 and TRBJ1-5; unclear D gene. Material: peripheral blood. The receptor's source is a human donor with COVID-19, enrolled during active disease. The donor label of this sample is uncertain. The chain's CDR3 is CASSPQGGSNQPQHF. DNA of the CDR3: TGTGCCAGCTCACCACAGGGAGGTAGCAATCAGCCCCAGCATTTT.